One and the same sample provided the 3 T cell receptor beta chains below, sequenced in a study of Ad26.COV2.S vaccination and SARS-CoV-2 variants. Treatment of the sample: about 20 received Ad26.COV2.S at low or high dose, single or two shots; about 5 received placebo; per-sample allocation not given. Samples came from day 63 after the first vaccine or placebo injection. Repertoires were generated with immunoSEQ multiplex PCR, while TCRdb's copy carries only in-frame clones and drops some. The repertoire holds 450,000 to 550,000 clones, with nearly 90% as singletons. Specimen: peripheral blood, collected in a trial of Ad26.COV2.S vaccine versus placebo. All receptors come from a person aged 18-65 years who received the Ad26.COV2.S COVID-19 vaccine or a placebo.

The genes are TRBV29-1 and TRBJ2-2, with 8 bases matching TRBD1. Per germline, CDR1 SQVTM and CDR2 ANQGSEA. The ends lost 8 bases at V and 8 bases at J; junction bases unmatched: 7. CDR3 size: 12 residues. As DNA, the CDR3 is TGCAGCCTCCAGGGGGCGTCGGGGGAGCTGTTTTTT. Translating it yields CSLQGASGELFF.

J is TRBJ1-5 and V is TRBV24-1; unclear D gene. From germline, CDR1 is KGHDR and CDR2 SFDVKD. The CDR3 runs to 14 residues. V lost 2 bases to trimming and J lost 4 bases, with 8 bases between them. CDR3 sequence reads: CATSDYASNQPQHF. The DNA for the CDR3 is TGTGCCACCAGTGATTATGCTTCAAATCAGCCCCAGCATTTT.

The CDR3: CASSSQEQNTEAFF. CDR3 in DNA: TGTGCCAGCAGTTCACAGGAGCAGAACACTGAAGCTTTCTTT. The V gene is TRBV6-6, the J gene TRBJ1-1; D possibly corresponds to TRBD1 (5 bases). The CDR3 is 14 amino acids. Germline values: CDR1 MNHNY, CDR2 SVGAGI (reference sequence). V gave up 4 bases and J gave up 1 base, with 10 bases separating them.